These T cell receptor beta chains were read from a single sample in a study of neoadjuvant anti-PD-1 for oral cavity cancer. Here immunoSEQ multiplex PCR was the method, and the copy in TCRdb shows in-frame clones only, minus some. The table has tens of thousands of clones, 35% to 50% seen once. The sequencing used tumor tissue, collected after nivolumab (anti-PD-1) treatment. Every receptor here comes from a person aged 35-79 years with oral cavity squamous cell carcinoma. CDR3s include the opening cysteine and the closing phenylalanine or tryptophan. The D gene is left open where the match is weak. Clone size appears in some rows only: once, few, many, or a class for an expanded clone.

V gene	D gene	clone size	CDR3 length	J gene	CDR3 DNA	CDR3 protein
TRBV29-1	NA	NA	13	TRBJ2-7	TGCAGCGTTGAAGGGAGGGAACCCTACGAGCAGTACTTC	CSVEGREPYEQYF
TRBV5-6	NA	NA	14	TRBJ1-1	TGTGCCAGCAGCTTGGTAGGGGGGAACACTGAAGCTTTCTTT	CASSLVGGNTEAFF
TRBV15	NA	NA	14	TRBJ2-2	TGTGCCACCAGTCGGCGGGATGGGACCGGGGAGCTGTTTTTT	CATSRRDGTGELFF
TRBV5-1	NA	NA	15	TRBJ1-1	TGCGCCAGCAGCTTGGGAGGACCCATGAACACTGAAGCTTTCTTT	CASSLGGPMNTEAFF
TRBV6-1	NA	NA	14	TRBJ2-7	TGTGCCAGCAGCCCGGGACGGATTACTTACGAGCAGTACTTC	CASSPGRITYEQYF
TRBV10-3	NA	few	16	TRBJ1-1	TGTGCCATCAGTGAGAAAGGGGTAAAAATGAACACTGAAGCTTTCTTT	CAISEKGVKMNTEAFF
TRBV7-2	NA	few	14	TRBJ1-1	TGTGCCAGCAGCGCGCCCAGGGGAAACGCTGAAGCTTTCTTT	CASSAPRGNAEAFF
TRBV7-9	NA	NA	12	TRBJ1-6	TGTGCCAGCATGGGGGATAATTCACCCCTCCACTTT	CASMGDNSPLHF
TRBV19	NA	few	12	TRBJ1-2	TGTGCCAGTAACCAGGGGCCCTATGGCTACACCTTC	CASNQGPYGYTF
TRBV5-1	NA	few	14	TRBJ1-1	TGCGCCAGCAGCTTGGGTGAGGTTAGTTCTGAAGCTTTCTTT	CASSLGEVSSEAFF
TRBV6-5	NA	few	15	TRBJ2-5	TGTGCCAGCAGTTACGGTCCTCTCCGGCCAGAGACCCAGTACTTC	CASSYGPLRPETQYF
TRBV7-8	NA	NA	16	TRBJ1-1	TGTGCCAGCAGCTTAGGAGTGAGAGGCTCCCCCGCTGAAGCTTTCTTT	CASSLGVRGSPAEAFF
TRBV28	NA	few	11	TRBJ1-5	TGTGCCAGCAGTTACAATCAGCCCCAGCATTTT	CASSYNQPQHF
TRBV19	NA	few	14	TRBJ1-1	TGTGCCAGTAGTATAGATAGGGTGAACACTGAAGCTTTCTTT	CASSIDRVNTEAFF
TRBV9	NA	NA	14	TRBJ1-1	TGTGCCAGCAGCGTAGAGGGGGTTGGGACTGAAGCTTTCTTT	CASSVEGVGTEAFF
TRBV18	TRBD1	few	14	TRBJ1-5	TGTGCCAGCAAAGGACAGGGGGCGCAACAGCCCCAGCATTTT	CASKGQGAQQPQHF
TRBV2	NA	NA	16	TRBJ2-5	TGTGCCAGCAGTGAAGCGCTTGGGGCCGGTGGTGAGACCCAGTACTTC	CASSEALGAGGETQYF
TRBV27	TRBD1	NA	14	TRBJ2-7	TGTGCCAGCAGCCTAACAGGGGTGGGCTACGAGCAGTACTTC	CASSLTGVGYEQYF
TRBV7-9	NA	few	16	TRBJ2-3	TGTGCCAGCAGCTTGACTAGACGACAAAACACAGATACGCAGTATTTT	CASSLTRRQNTDTQYF
TRBV28	NA	NA	14	TRBJ2-7	TGTGCCAGCAGCACGAGGAGGACCGAGGACGAGCAGTACTTC	CASSTRRTEDEQYF
TRBV18	NA	medium-sized	15	TRBJ1-6	TGTGCCAGCTCAACCGTACAGTACTATAATTCACCCCTCCACTTT	CASSTVQYYNSPLHF
TRBV5-4	NA	NA	13	TRBJ1-1	TGTGCCAGCAGCTTGGGGTTTGACACTGAAGCTTTCTTT	CASSLGFDTEAFF
TRBV15	NA	NA	14	TRBJ2-3	TGTGCCACCAGCAGAGTGGAGGGTACAGATACGCAGTATTTT	CATSRVEGTDTQYF
TRBV4-3	NA	few	15	TRBJ1-2	TGCGCCAGCAGCCAAGATCCGAGGGCAAACTATGGCTACACCTTC	CASSQDPRANYGYTF
TRBV19	TRBD2	NA	15	TRBJ2-5	TGTGCCAGTAGTATTTCCGGGGGGGCCCAAGAGACCCAGTACTTC	CASSISGGAQETQYF
TRBV5-5	TRBD2	NA	15	TRBJ2-2	TGTGCCAGCAGCTTACTAGCGGGGGCGGACGGGGAGCTGTTTTTT	CASSLLAGADGELFF
TRBV5-1	TRBD1	few	14	TRBJ2-3	TGCGCCAGCAGCATAGGACAGGGGGCAGATACGCAGTATTTT	CASSIGQGADTQYF
TRBV7-8	NA	NA	14	TRBJ1-1	TGTGCCAGCAGCTTAAGTAGCCGGAACACTGAAGCTTTCTTT	CASSLSSRNTEAFF
TRBV7-9	NA	few	14	TRBJ2-5	TGTGCCAGCAGCTTACGCGGGCAGCAAGAGACCCAGTACTTC	CASSLRGQQETQYF
TRBV6-5	NA	NA	14	TRBJ2-3	TGTGCCAGCAGCTCCGGGGCCTACGCAGAAGGGCAGTATTTT	CASSSGAYAEGQYF
TRBV6-6	NA	many	12	TRBJ1-1	TGTGCCAGCAGCTTTCAGGGGACTGAAGCTTTCTTT	CASSFQGTEAFF
TRBV5-6	NA	NA	15	TRBJ1-4	TGTGCCAGCAGCTTTGGGACGGGTGTTAATGAAAAACTGTTTTTT	CASSFGTGVNEKLFF
TRBV2	NA	NA	13	TRBJ2-1	TGTGCCGGGGCGAGGGGCAGAAACAATGAGCAGTTCTTC	CAGARGRNNEQFF
TRBV10-3	TRBD1	NA	13	TRBJ1-5	TGTGCCACCAAAGACAGGGCCGATCAGCCCCAGCATTTT	CATKDRADQPQHF
TRBV18	TRBD1	NA	13	TRBJ1-1	TGTGCCAGCTCATCTGGACAGGCCCCTGAAGCTTTCTTT	CASSSGQAPEAFF
TRBV30	NA	NA	12	TRBJ1-2	TGTGCCTGGAACGCAGGGGTATATGGCTACACCTTC	CAWNAGVYGYTF
TRBV18	TRBD2	NA	14	TRBJ2-1	TGTGCCAGCTCAGGACTAGCTACTTTCAATGAGCAGTTCTTC	CASSGLATFNEQFF
TRBV6-6	TRBD1	NA	14	TRBJ1-6	TGTGCCAGCGAGACCGGACAGGGCATTGCACCCCTCCACTTT	CASETGQGIAPLHF
TRBV7-9	NA	few	13	TRBJ1-1	TGTGCCAGCAGCGTAGGCGTGACCGGTGAAGCTTTCTTT	CASSVGVTGEAFF
TRBV6-1	NA	few	14	TRBJ2-2	TGTGCCAGCAGTAAGGACACGAACACCGGGGAGCTGTTTTTT	CASSKDTNTGELFF
TRBV4-1	NA	NA	19	TRBJ2-4	TGCGCCAGCAGCCAAGATTATGCGGACAGTGGCCCTGCCAAAAACATTCAGTACTTC	CASSQDYADSGPAKNIQYF
TRBV9	TRBD2	NA	14	TRBJ2-7	TGTGCCAGCAGCGCTTGGACTAGTTCCTACGAGCAGTACTTC	CASSAWTSSYEQYF
TRBV27	NA	NA	14	TRBJ2-3	TGTGCCAGCCATCAGACAGGACGCACAGATACGCAGTATTTT	CASHQTGRTDTQYF
TRBV19	NA	NA	14	TRBJ1-3	TGTGCCAGTAAGGGCGTGGACTCTGGAAACACCATATATTTT	CASKGVDSGNTIYF
TRBV19	TRBD1	NA	14	TRBJ1-2	TGTGCCAGTATCGGAAGACAGGGGTACTATGGCTACACCTTC	CASIGRQGYYGYTF
TRBV7-2	NA	NA	16	TRBJ2-3	TGTGCCAGCAGCTTAGTCGGCGTTTTGACCACAGATACGCAGTATTTT	CASSLVGVLTTDTQYF
TRBV5-6	TRBD1	once	15	TRBJ1-2	TGTGCCAGCAGCCCTCCCCCCGGGACAGGGGTTAGCTACACCTTC	CASSPPPGTGVSYTF
TRBV28	NA	NA	16	TRBJ1-5	TGTGCCAGCAGTTACCCCCAGGGGTTGGGAAATCAGCCCCAGCATTTT	CASSYPQGLGNQPQHF
TRBV10-3	NA	NA	14	TRBJ2-5	TGTGCCATCAGTGACAGTAGACACCAAGAGACCCAGTACTTC	CAISDSRHQETQYF
TRBV13	NA	NA	12	TRBJ2-7	TGTGCCAGCAGCTCTACCATGTACGAGCAGTACTTC	CASSSTMYEQYF
TRBV15	NA	few	15	TRBJ1-1	TGTGCCACCAGCAGAGACAGGGGCACGAACACTGAAGCTTTCTTT	CATSRDRGTNTEAFF
TRBV9	NA	NA	14	TRBJ2-7	TGTGCCAGCAGCGTAGGGGGTACCACCTACGAGCAGTACTTC	CASSVGGTTYEQYF